Here is one T cell receptor beta chain with its context. Its target is unknown. This entry belongs to a study of T cells after yellow fever vaccination. Study-wide context: When fractions had low cell numbers, they were prepared with SMART-Seq v4 Ultra Low Input.

A 5'RACE template-switching step, the method used to make TCR cDNA, added a universal primer site and UMIs. TCRdb reanalysed the 5' RACE reads using MiXCR and keeps one entry per CDR3 protein. The sample records around 550,000 distinct CDR3 sequences, 15% to 20% being singletons. General study results and limits: A weaker secondary response peaked on day 5, the primary on day 15. At approximately 96% for CD4 and roughly 87% for CD8, most primary-vaccination clones showed up again after the booster.

The TCR comes from a man under 40 who received the YFV17D yellow fever vaccine. The sequencing here drew on PBMCs, taken 15 days after the yellow fever booster vaccination.

The chain's CDR3 is CASRVSDTQYF. CDR3 nucleotide sequence: TGTGCCAGCAGGGTATCAGATACGCAGTATTTT. The rearrangement links TRBV28 to TRBJ2-3; D is unresolved. The CDR3 extends over 11 amino acids. Germline V CDR1 and CDR2: MDHEN, SYDVKM. The V end was cut by 6 bases, the J end by 4 bases, with 5 bases between.